One and the same sample provided the 8 T cell receptor beta chains below, sequenced in a study of blood T cell repertoires in COVID-19. Assay used: immunoSEQ multiplex PCR; TCRdb lists only in-frame clones, some missing. The profile shows 200,000 to 250,000 clones, about four fifths of them singletons. Source material: PBMCs or T cells enriched from blood (not recorded which). The receptors derive from a woman aged 40 to 50 with acute COVID-19.

This clone was picked up one time. The chain recombines TRBV23-1 with TRBJ1-3; TRBD1 matches at 10 bases. TRBV23-1 is an ORF for which the function is uncertain. The CDR3 covers 18 residues. The V gene end was trimmed by 5 bases and the J gene end by 3 bases; junction bases not matched to a gene: 13. CDR3 bases: TGCGCCAGCAGTTCCCCTATCCGGGACAGGGGCATTGGAAACACCATATATTTT. It translates to CASSSPIRDRGIGNTIYF.

The rearrangement links TRBV28 to TRBJ1-6; 8 bases agree with TRBD1. This CDR3 is built from 17 residues. CDR1 and CDR2 from the germline V gene are MDHEN and SYDVKM. V shed 5 bases, J shed 8 bases, and the junction held 14 bases outside the gene matches. The CDR3 protein is CASSPGGLGQGDSPLHF. The CDR3 region has the DNA TGTGCCAGCAGTCCCGGGGGCCTCGGACAGGGCGATTCACCCCTCCACTTT.

The table lists this clone with a count of one. V gene TRBV4-1 combines with J gene TRBJ2-7, with 8 bases that match TRBD2. Unmatched junction bases numbered 6, after V lost 1 base and J lost 4 bases. The CDR3 has 15 residues. CDR1 is MGHRA and CDR2 is YSYEKL in the germline V gene. In DNA, the CDR3 is TGCGCCAGCAGCCAAGGTGCTAGCGGGTTTTACGAGCAGTACTTC. Translation gives CASSQGASGFYEQYF.

The chain carries TRBV7-9 and TRBJ1-3; D is uncertain. Trimming left V 3 bases short and J 4 bases short, with 13 bases between. The CDR3 runs to 15 residues. In germline, CDR1 is SEHNR, CDR2 FQNEAQ (reference sequence). DNA of the CDR3: TGTGCCAGCAGCTTTTTTATGGAGGAAGGAAACACCATATATTTT. Amino acid sequence: CASSFFMEEGNTIYF.

The V call is TRBV9, the J call TRBJ1-3; tentative D call: TRBD1 (6 bases). CDR1 and CDR2 from the germline V gene are SGDLS and YYNGEE. V lost 3 bases and J lost 4, with 11 bases in between. This CDR3 has 14 residues. CDR3 in DNA: TGTGCCAGCAGCGCCGACAGGACCGGAAACACCATATATTTT. Translated, it gives CASSADRTGNTIYF.

CDR3 sequence (DNA): TGTGCCAGCAGTGATAAGCGGGGGGCCCTCCTAACCAATGAGCAGTTCTTC. It translates to CASSDKRGALLTNEQFF. The chain uses TRBV2 and TRBJ2-1; TRBD2 agrees at 9 bases. This CDR3 spans 17 amino acids. After removal of 3 bases from V and 6 bases from J, the junction contained 12 bases not matched to a gene. Germline V gene sequence: CDR1 SNHLY, CDR2 FYNNEI.

This sequence joins TRBV3-1 (or the pseudogene TRBV3-2) and TRBJ2-3; D is possibly TRBD1 (6 bases). The CDR3 covers 15 residues. In germline, CDR1 is LGHDT, CDR2 YNNKEL (reference sequence). Trimming took 4 bases from V and 4 from J, leaving 15 bases between them. This chain's CDR3 is CASSRRDTGADTQYF. The DNA for the CDR3 is TGTGCCAGCAGCCGCCGGGACACTGGGGCAGATACGCAGTATTTT.

A single count supports this clone. The chain has TRBV6-5 and TRBJ2-5; tentatively, D is TRBD2 (5 bases). Germline CDR1 reads MNHEY; CDR2 reads SVGAGI. The germline V and J ends were trimmed by 9 bases and 5 bases, with 7 bases remaining between them. The CDR3 is 10 residues long. This CDR3 is CARDFETQYF. In DNA, the CDR3 is TGTGCCAGGGACTTCGAGACCCAGTACTTC.